This TCR beta chain appears in the sequencing data of a study of glioma-infiltrating T cells after dendritic cell vaccination. TCRdb keeps only in-frame clones here, not all; method: immunoSEQ multiplex PCR. This repertoire shows some 91,000 clones, around four fifths found once; its top ten account for 2% to 2.5%. Regarding time point: after dendritic cell vaccination, including at tumor progression/relapse. The input for sequencing was blood, taken after dendritic cell vaccination. The TCR was taken from a human donor with glioblastoma.

CDR3 region: CASSPGRGSYNEQFF. CDR3 DNA sequence: TGTGCCAGCAGTCCGGGTCGCGGCTCCTACAATGAGCAGTTCTTC. The chain uses TRBV7-3 and TRBJ2-1; no reliable D call. Per the germline V gene, CDR1 is SGHTA and CDR2 is FQGTGA. Trimming removed 6 bases at V and 0 bases at J, with 12 bases between. This CDR3 comprises 15 residues.